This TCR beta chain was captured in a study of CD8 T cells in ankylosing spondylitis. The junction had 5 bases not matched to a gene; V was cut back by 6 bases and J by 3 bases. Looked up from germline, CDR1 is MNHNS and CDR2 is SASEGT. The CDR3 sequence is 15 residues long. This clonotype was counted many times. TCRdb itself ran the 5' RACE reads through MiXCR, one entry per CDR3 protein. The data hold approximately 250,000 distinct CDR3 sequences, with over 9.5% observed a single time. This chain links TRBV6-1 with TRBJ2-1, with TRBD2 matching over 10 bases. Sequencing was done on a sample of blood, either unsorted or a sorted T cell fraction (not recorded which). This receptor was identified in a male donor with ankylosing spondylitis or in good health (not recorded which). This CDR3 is CASSLVAGGYNEQFF. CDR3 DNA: TGTGCCAGCAGCCTTGTAGCGGGGGGCTACAATGAGCAGTTCTTC.